This T cell receptor beta chain emerged from a study of regulatory T cells in long-lasting Graves disease. Study context: The criterion for persistent Graves' disease was over 5 years of antithyroid drugs with positive TSH receptor antibodies.

To note about this clonotype: Its antigen is not identified.

Findings of the study overall: A greater number of public clonotypes (roughly 2,700) was shared by persistent patients than by new patients (approximately 1,000). Sampling was limited to peripheral blood rather than thyroid tissue. Sample size was small, which may have lowered accuracy.

Between the trimmed V and J ends, which lost 5 bases and 6 bases, there was a span of 19 bases. This CDR3 spans 15 amino acids. Germline-derived CDR1 and CDR2 are SEHNR and FQNEAQ (reference sequence). Time point indicated: persistent/refractory GD, antithyroid drugs over 5 years with positive TRAb. Generation of the TCR library employed RNA extracted from PBMCs. Building the TCR beta libraries relied on iRepertoire HTBI primers, and CDR3 regions underwent Arm-PCR. Each CDR3 protein gets one entry after TCRdb re-called the multiplex PCR reads with MiXCR. Found here are some 420,000 distinct CDR3 sequences, approximately 23% of them singletons; the top ten hold around 13%.

This TCR was recovered from a female donor with Graves disease. The sample consisted of peripheral blood mononuclear cells (PBMCs), taken when the disease was refractory, from a patient treated with antithyroid drugs. The chain has TRBV7-9 and TRBJ1-2; tentatively, D is TRBD1 (6 bases). In DNA form, the CDR3 reads TGTGCCAGCAGCCCCTTCACAGGGACCCAGGATGGCTACACCTTC. It is translated as CASSPFTGTQDGYTF.